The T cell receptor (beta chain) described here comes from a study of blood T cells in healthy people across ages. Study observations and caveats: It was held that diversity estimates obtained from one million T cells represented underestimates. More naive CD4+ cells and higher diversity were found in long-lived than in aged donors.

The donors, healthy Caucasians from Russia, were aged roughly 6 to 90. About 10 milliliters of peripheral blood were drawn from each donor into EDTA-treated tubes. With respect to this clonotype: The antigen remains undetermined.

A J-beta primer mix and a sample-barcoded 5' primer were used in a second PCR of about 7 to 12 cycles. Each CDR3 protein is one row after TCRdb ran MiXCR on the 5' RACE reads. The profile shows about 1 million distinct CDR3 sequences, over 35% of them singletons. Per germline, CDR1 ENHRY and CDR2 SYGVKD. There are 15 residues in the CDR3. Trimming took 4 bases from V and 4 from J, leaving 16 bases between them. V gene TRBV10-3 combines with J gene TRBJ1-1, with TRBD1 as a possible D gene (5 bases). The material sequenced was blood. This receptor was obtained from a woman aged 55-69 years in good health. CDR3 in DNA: TGTGCCATCAGTGGTGGGCAGGGAATCCGCACTGAAGCTTTCTTT. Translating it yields CAISGGQGIRTEAFF.